What follows is one TCR beta chain and its context. TCRdb redid the calling of the 5' RACE reads with MiXCR, one entry per CDR3 protein. The top ten clones hold 14% of a sample with about 550,000 distinct CDR3 sequences, roughly a fifth of them seen once. This sample is drawn from a study of T cells after yellow fever vaccination. CDR1 ENHRY and CDR2 SYGVKD come from the germline V gene. V gave up 9 bases and J gave up 0 bases, with 9 bases separating them. The length of the CDR3 is 12 residues. The starting material was PBMCs, obtained 15 days after the yellow fever booster vaccination. The sequence was collected from a man aged 25-45 years who received the YFV17D yellow fever vaccine. This chain joins TRBV10-3 and TRBJ2-7, with D possibly TRBD1 on 6 matching bases. CDR3 region: CAIRTASYEQYF. CDR3 coding DNA: TGTGCCATTCGGACAGCCTCCTACGAGCAGTACTTC.